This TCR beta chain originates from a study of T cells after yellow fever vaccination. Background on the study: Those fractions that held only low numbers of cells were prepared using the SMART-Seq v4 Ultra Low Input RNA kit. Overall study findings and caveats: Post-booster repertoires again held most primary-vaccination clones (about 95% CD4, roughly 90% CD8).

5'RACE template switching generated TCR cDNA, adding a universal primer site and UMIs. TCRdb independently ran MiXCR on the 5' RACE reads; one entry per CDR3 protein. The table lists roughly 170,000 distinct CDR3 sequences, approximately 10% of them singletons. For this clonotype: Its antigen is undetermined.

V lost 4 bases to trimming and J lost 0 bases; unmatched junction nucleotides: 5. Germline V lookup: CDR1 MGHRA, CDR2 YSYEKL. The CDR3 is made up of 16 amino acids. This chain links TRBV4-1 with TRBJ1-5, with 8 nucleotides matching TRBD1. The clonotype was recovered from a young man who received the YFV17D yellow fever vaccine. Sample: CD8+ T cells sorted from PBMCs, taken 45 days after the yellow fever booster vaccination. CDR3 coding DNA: TGCGCCAGCAGCCGCGGACAGGGCGATAGCAATCAGCCCCAGCATTTT. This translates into CASSRGQGDSNQPQHF.